This T cell receptor (beta chain) was captured by sequencing in a study of blood T cell repertoires in COVID-19. TCRdb keeps only in-frame clones here, not all; method: immunoSEQ multiplex PCR. The data contain about 150,000 clones, roughly 90% of them singletons. V trimming: 3 bases; J trimming: 5 bases; junction bases outside the gene matches: 7. The CDR3 is made up of 15 amino acids. Germline CDR1 reads KGHSH; CDR2 reads LQKENI. The sequenced sample consisted of PBMCs or T cells enriched from blood (not recorded which). This chain joins TRBV18 and TRBJ1-2, with 9 bases identical to TRBD1. The source is a woman aged 25 to 45 with acute COVID-19. This chain's CDR3 is CASSPFRQGEYGYTF. CDR3 DNA: TGTGCCAGCTCACCCTTCCGACAGGGGGAGTATGGCTACACCTTC. The entire variable domain, with the rest obtained from reference TRBV18 and TRBJ1-2, is as follows: NAGVMQNPRHLVRRRGQEARLRCSPMKGHSHVYWYRQLPEEGLKFMVYLQKENIIDESGMPKERFSAEFPKEGPSILRIQQVVRGDSAAYFCASSPFRQGEYGYTFGSGTRLTVV.